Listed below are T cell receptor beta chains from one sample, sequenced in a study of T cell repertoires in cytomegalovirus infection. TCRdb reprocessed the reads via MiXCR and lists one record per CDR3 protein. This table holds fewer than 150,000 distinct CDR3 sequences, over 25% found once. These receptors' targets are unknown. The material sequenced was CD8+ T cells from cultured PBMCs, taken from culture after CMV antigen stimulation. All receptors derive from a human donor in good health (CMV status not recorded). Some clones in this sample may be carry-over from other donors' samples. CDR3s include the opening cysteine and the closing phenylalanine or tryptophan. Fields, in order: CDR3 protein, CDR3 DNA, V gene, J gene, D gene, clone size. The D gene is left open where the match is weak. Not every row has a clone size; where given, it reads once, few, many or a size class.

CASSLTPDSYEQYF	TGTGCCAGCAGCTTAACGCCCGACTCCTACGAGCAGTACTTC	TRBV7-2	TRBJ2-7	NA	once
CATSDLHRGNEQFF	TGTGCCACCAGTGATTTGCACAGGGGGAATGAGCAGTTCTTC	TRBV24-1	TRBJ2-1	TRBD1	few
CASSWGVGNEQFF	TGTGCCAGCAGTTGGGGAGTAGGCAATGAGCAGTTCTTC	TRBV6-2/TRBV6-3	TRBJ2-1	NA	NA
CASSLEFYSGNTIYF	TGCGCCAGCAGCTTGGAATTTTACTCTGGAAACACCATATATTTT	TRBV5-1	TRBJ1-3	NA	NA
CASSPTGQYGTQYF	TGTGCCAGCAGCCCTACAGGGCAGTATGGGACCCAGTACTTC	TRBV28	TRBJ2-5	NA	many
CSAREEQAFYGYTF	TGCAGTGCTAGAGAGGAACAGGCCTTCTATGGCTACACCTTC	TRBV20-1	TRBJ1-2	NA	NA
CASSSYEQYF	TGTGCCAGCAGTTCTTACGAGCAGTACTTC	TRBV27	TRBJ2-7	NA	NA
CASSLFSGISYNEQFF	TGTGCCAGCAGCTTGTTTAGCGGTATTTCCTACAATGAGCAGTTCTTC	TRBV7-2	TRBJ2-1	NA	many
CAKGPGPAKPVTMNTEAFF	TGTGCCAAAGGGCCGGGCCCCGCAAAACCCGTTACAATGAACACTGAAGCTTTCTTT	TRBV19	TRBJ1-1	NA	few
CASSLAETLTNTEAFF	TGTGCCAGCAGCTTAGCGGAAACCTTAACTAACACTGAAGCTTTCTTT	TRBV7-6	TRBJ1-1	NA	NA
CASSAGQGSYEQYF	TGTGCTAGCAGCGCGGGACAGGGATCCTACGAGCAGTACTTC	TRBV7-7	TRBJ2-7	TRBD1	NA
CAISDKSSGGDTGELFF	TGTGCCATCAGTGATAAGTCTAGCGGGGGCGACACCGGGGAGCTGTTTTTT	TRBV10-3	TRBJ2-2	TRBD2	NA
CASSHPAGARNEQFF	TGTGCCAGCAGCCATCCTGCGGGGGCCCGGAATGAGCAGTTCTTC	TRBV7-8	TRBJ2-1	NA	NA
CASSPPVTSGTDTQYF	TGTGCCAGCAGTCCCCCGGTAACCTCTGGCACAGATACGCAGTATTTT	TRBV27	TRBJ2-3	NA	NA
CSARHSGGTEAFF	TGCAGTGCTAGGCATTCGGGCGGCACTGAAGCTTTCTTT	TRBV20-1	TRBJ1-1	NA	NA
CASSYLVSSRGDAETQYF	TGTGCCAGCAGTTACCTGGTGTCAAGCAGGGGGGATGCGGAGACCCAGTACTTC	TRBV6-6	TRBJ2-5	NA	few
CASSYTGQARNQPQHF	TGTGCCAGCAGTTATACCGGGCAGGCACGCAATCAGCCCCAGCATTTT	TRBV6-2/TRBV6-3	TRBJ1-5	NA	NA
CASSSATVQESGTEAFF	TGTGCCAGCAGCTCCGCGACCGTACAGGAATCTGGGACTGAAGCTTTCTTT	TRBV7-2	TRBJ1-1	NA	many
CASSGTGGRNNEQFF	TGTGCCAGCAGTGGGACAGGGGGCCGCAACAATGAGCAGTTCTTC	TRBV12-3/TRBV12-4	TRBJ2-1	TRBD1	NA
CASLGVLDRNQPQHF	TGTGCCAGCCTGGGAGTGTTGGACAGAAATCAGCCCCAGCATTTT	TRBV6-6	TRBJ1-5	NA	NA
CASSYEAGAWTEAFF	TGTGCCAGCAGTTACGAAGCGGGTGCTTGGACTGAAGCTTTCTTT	TRBV6-6	TRBJ1-1	NA	NA
CASSYRASGATLYNEQFF	TGTGCCAGCAGTTACAGGGCTAGCGGGGCGACCTTATACAATGAGCAGTTCTTC	TRBV6-6	TRBJ2-1	TRBD2	few
CASSFAGGHYEQYF	TGTGCCAGCAGTTTCGCGGGGGGACACTACGAGCAGTACTTC	TRBV12-3/TRBV12-4	TRBJ2-7	TRBD2	few